This record concerns one T cell receptor beta chain sequence. The source of the sample is a study of blood T cell repertoires in COVID-19. For the study at large: Material from acute and convalescent COVID-19 was sourced from the United States, Italy and Spain.

In germline, CDR1 is MDHEN, CDR2 SYDVKM. The CDR3 consists of 18 residues. V lost 3 bases, J lost 0 bases, and 15 bases lay in between. In the original analysis: Amplifying reference gene primers gave estimates of nucleated cell counts. Sequenced by immunoSEQ multiplex PCR; TCRdb stores in-frame clones only, minus some. That table supplies the V and J calls and clone size; D and trimming were determined from the DNA. The data show 45,000 to 55,000 clones, less than 90% seen once. This chain links TRBV28 with TRBJ1-6, with a possible D match to TRBD1 (5 bases). This clonotype was obtained from a man over 45 with acute or convalescent COVID-19. The sequencing input was peripheral blood. The CDR3 region is CASSFPREWGSYNSPLHF. The CDR3 nucleotides are TGTGCCAGCAGTTTTCCCAGGGAATGGGGCTCCTATAATTCACCCCTCCACTTT.